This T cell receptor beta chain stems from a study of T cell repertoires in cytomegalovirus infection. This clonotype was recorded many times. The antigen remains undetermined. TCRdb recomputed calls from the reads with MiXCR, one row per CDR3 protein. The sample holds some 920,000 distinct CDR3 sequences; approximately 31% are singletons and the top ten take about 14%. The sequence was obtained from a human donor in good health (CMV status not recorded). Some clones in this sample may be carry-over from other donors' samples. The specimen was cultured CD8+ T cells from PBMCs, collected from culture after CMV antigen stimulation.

CDR3 bases: TGTGCCAGCAGCCCCCGGGGGCATGATGAGCAGTTCTTC. This encodes CASSPRGHDEQFF. The rearrangement links TRBV7-2 to TRBJ2-1; D may match TRBD1 or TRBD2 (6 bases each). V was shortened by 5 bases and J by 8 bases, with 13 bases between the two germline ends. Germline V gene sequence: CDR1 SGHTA, CDR2 FQGNSA. The CDR3 loop spans 13 amino acids.